The rows below give T cell receptor beta chains drawn from one sample of a study of T cells in Graves' hyperthyroidism and ophthalmopathy. Each CDR3 protein is one row after TCRdb ran MiXCR on the multiplex PCR reads. The data show hundreds of thousands of distinct CDR3 sequences, with more than 12% seen just once and over 25% held by the top ten. Sequenced material: blood. Receptor source: a woman aged 25 to 39 with Graves' hyperthyroidism. The CDR3 runs from the conserved cysteine through the conserved F or W. D genes are given only for firm matches. Clone size is given for some rows only: seen once, a few or many times, or a class if the clone is expanded.

V gene	clone size	J gene	D gene	CDR3 protein	CDR3 DNA
TRBV28	many	TRBJ1-1	NA	CASSLLSRDTEAFF	TGTGCCAGCAGTTTATTGTCGCGGGACACTGAAGCTTTCTTT
TRBV28	many	TRBJ1-1	TRBD1	CASRFAQGAGNTEAFF	TGTGCCAGCAGATTCGCGCAGGGGGCCGGGAACACTGAAGCTTTCTTT
TRBV28	many	TRBJ2-1	TRBD1	CASSFWDRVDEQFF	TGTGCCAGCAGTTTTTGGGACAGGGTCGATGAGCAGTTCTTC
TRBV20-1	many	TRBJ2-3	TRBD2	CSAPLAGTDTQYF	TGCAGTGCTCCTCTAGCGGGCACAGATACGCAGTATTTT
TRBV4-1	NA	TRBJ1-1	NA	CASSQTVVNTEAFF	TGCGCCAGCAGCCAAACTGTCGTGAACACTGAAGCTTTCTTT
TRBV12-3/TRBV12-4	many	TRBJ2-1	NA	CASSSPGAVYNEQFF	TGTGCCAGCAGTTCCCCAGGGGCGGTCTACAATGAGCAGTTCTTC
TRBV20-1	many	TRBJ2-1	NA	CSARDPRQSNEQFF	TGCAGTGCTAGAGACCCTAGGCAATCCAATGAGCAGTTCTTC
TRBV28	many	TRBJ2-7	NA	CASSDGSLYEQYF	TGTGCCAGCAGTGACGGGAGTCTCTACGAGCAGTACTTC
TRBV4-1	few	TRBJ1-2	NA	CASSQAPLGIHPSTF	TGCGCCAGCAGCCAAGCTCCGCTCGGAATTCACCCTTCCACCTTC
TRBV11-2	many	TRBJ2-3	NA	CASSLGAGTRTDTQYF	TGTGCCAGCAGCTTAGGGGCCGGGACCCGCACAGATACGCAGTATTTT
TRBV5-1	NA	TRBJ2-7	TRBD1	CASREDRVTEQYF	TGCGCCAGCAGGGAGGACAGGGTTACCGAGCAGTACTTC
TRBV7-9	many	TRBJ2-7	TRBD2	CASSLGGGEQYF	TGTGCCAGCAGCTTAGGCGGGGGGGAGCAGTACTTC
TRBV3-1	many	TRBJ2-7	NA	CASSDRLYEQYF	TGTGCCAGCAGCGATCGCTTATACGAGCAGTACTTC
TRBV30	few	TRBJ2-7	TRBD2	CAGRGGYSYEQYF	TGTGCCGGACGCGGGGGATACTCCTACGAGCAGTACTTC
TRBV10-3	few	TRBJ2-3	TRBD2	CAISEKGSGSGDTQYF	TGTGCCATCAGTGAAAAGGGTAGCGGGAGTGGGGATACGCAGTATTTT
TRBV27	many	TRBJ1-5	NA	CASSLSPPGRQPQHF	TGTGCCAGCAGTTTATCGCCCCCGGGTCGTCAGCCCCAGCATTTT
TRBV12-3/TRBV12-4	many	TRBJ2-7	TRBD2	CASSSVAGGQSKEQYF	TGTGCCAGCAGTTCAGTGGCGGGAGGACAATCTAAGGAGCAGTACTTC
TRBV2	NA	TRBJ1-5	NA	CASSATGRNSNRPQHF	TGTGCCAGCAGCGCAACAGGGAGAAATAGCAATCGGCCCCAGCATTTT
TRBV24-1	NA	TRBJ2-3	TRBD1	CATSDLATGDEPQYF	TGTGCCACCAGTGATTTGGCGACAGGGGACGAGCCGCAGTATTTT
TRBV6-2/TRBV6-3	NA	TRBJ2-3	TRBD2	CASRLAGGHGTQYF	TGTGCCAGCAGACTAGCGGGAGGCCATGGTACGCAGTATTTT
TRBV9	many	TRBJ1-1	NA	CASSVIGQTNTEAFF	TGTGCCAGCAGCGTAATAGGACAGACGAACACTGAAGCTTTCTTT
TRBV19	NA	TRBJ1-1	NA	CASSSSPGTEAFF	TGTGCCAGTAGTTCCTCTCCAGGGACTGAAGCTTTCTTT
TRBV6-5	many	TRBJ2-7	TRBD2	CASSYSPGGYEQYF	TGTGCCAGCAGTTACTCTCCGGGGGGGTACGAGCAGTACTTC
TRBV18	many	TRBJ1-3	NA	CASSPSTARAGNTIYF	TGTGCCAGCTCACCAAGCACGGCCCGGGCTGGAAACACCATATATTTT
TRBV10-3	NA	TRBJ1-6	NA	CAISDSTTPGSPRHF	TGTGCCATCAGTGATTCGACGACACCCGGGTCACCCCGCCACTTT
TRBV10-3	few	TRBJ2-1	NA	CAITETDYNEQFF	TGTGCCATCACCGAGACAGATTACAATGAGCAGTTCTTC
TRBV5-1	NA	TRBJ2-2	TRBD2	CASSGGLAGAGELFF	TGCGCCAGCAGCGGGGGACTAGCGGGGGCCGGGGAGCTGTTTTTT
TRBV7-2	few	TRBJ1-3	NA	CASSLRRTSGNTIYF	TGTGCCAGCAGCTTGAGACGGACCTCTGGAAACACCATATATTTT
TRBV2	NA	TRBJ1-5	TRBD1	CASGKTGLQPQHF	TGTGCCAGCGGAAAGACAGGGCTTCAGCCCCAGCATTTT
TRBV6-2/TRBV6-3	NA	TRBJ2-7	TRBD1	CASSYLRDRGFHEQYF	TGTGCCAGCAGTTACCTCCGGGACAGGGGATTCCACGAGCAGTACTTC
TRBV28	many	TRBJ2-3	TRBD1	CASSSGQSTDTQYF	TGTGCCAGCAGTTCGGGACAGAGCACAGATACGCAGTATTTT
TRBV2	many	TRBJ1-1	NA	CASSPHTLNTEAFF	TGTGCCAGCAGTCCGCACACCCTGAACACTGAAGCTTTCTTT
TRBV28	many	TRBJ2-1	TRBD2	CASSFALAVQFF	TGTGCCAGCAGTTTCGCACTAGCGGTACAGTTCTTC
TRBV19	many	TRBJ1-5	TRBD1	CASSMGQGGNQPQHF	TGTGCCAGTAGTATGGGACAGGGGGGTAATCAGCCCCAGCATTTT
TRBV12-3/TRBV12-4	many	TRBJ2-7	TRBD1	CASSLAQGTGKSSYEQYF	TGTGCCAGCAGTTTAGCGCAAGGGACAGGAAAAAGCTCCTACGAGCAGTACTTC
TRBV30	many	TRBJ1-5	TRBD1	CAWSPTGTGGNQPQHF	TGTGCCTGGAGTCCTACCGGGACAGGAGGAAATCAGCCCCAGCATTTT